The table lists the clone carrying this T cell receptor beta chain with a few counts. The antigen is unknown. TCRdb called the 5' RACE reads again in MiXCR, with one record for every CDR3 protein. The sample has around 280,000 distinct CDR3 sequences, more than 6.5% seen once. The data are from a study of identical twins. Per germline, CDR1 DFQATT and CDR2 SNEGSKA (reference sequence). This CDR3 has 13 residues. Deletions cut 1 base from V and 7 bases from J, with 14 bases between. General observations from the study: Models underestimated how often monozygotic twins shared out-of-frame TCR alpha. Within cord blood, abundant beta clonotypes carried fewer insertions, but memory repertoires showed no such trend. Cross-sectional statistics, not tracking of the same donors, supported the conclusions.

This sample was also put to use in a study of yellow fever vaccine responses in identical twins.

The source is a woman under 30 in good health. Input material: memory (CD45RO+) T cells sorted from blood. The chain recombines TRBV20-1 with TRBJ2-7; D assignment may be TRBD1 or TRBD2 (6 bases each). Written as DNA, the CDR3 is TGCAGTGCTAGAGGGGGGCGGGAAGTTGAGCAGTACTTC. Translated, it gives CSARGGREVEQYF.